These 25 T cell receptor beta chains share one sample of origin, sequenced in a study of blood T cell repertoires in COVID-19. Method: immunoSEQ multiplex PCR; TCRdb's copy keeps in-frame clones and lacks some. The sample lists approximately 31,000 clones; approximately 91% were seen once. Sequencing was done on a sample of peripheral blood. These TCRs come from a human donor with active COVID-19. The donor label of this sample is uncertain.

The chain employs TRBV6-5 and TRBJ2-7; 9 bases fit TRBD2. The CDR3 is made up of 14 amino acids. Unmatched junction bases numbered 7, after V lost 5 bases and J lost 5 bases. Germline CDR1 is MNHEY and CDR2 is SVGAGI. CDR3 bases: TGTGCCAGCAGTCCCTCGGGACTAGCAAACGAGCAGTACTTC. This translates into CASSPSGLANEQYF.

The CDR3 protein is CASSLGTGYGYTF. The CDR3, as DNA: TGTGCCAGCAGCTTAGGGACAGGTTATGGCTACACCTTC. The chain combines TRBV7-2 with TRBJ1-2; 7 bases agree with TRBD1. The CDR3 has 13 amino acids. CDR1 SGHTA and CDR2 FQGNSA come from the germline V gene. V lost 1 base and J lost 5; bases outside the gene matches: 1.

This clone was detected once. V is TRBV11-1 and J is TRBJ1-1; D may be TRBD1 (6 bases). Germline V lookup: CDR1 SGHAT, CDR2 FQDESV (reference sequence). V dropped 3 bases and J dropped 0 bases, with 11 bases sitting between them. The CDR3 runs to 15 residues. This CDR3 is CASSLRQGLNTEAFF. The CDR3, as DNA: TGTGCCAGCAGCTTGAGGCAGGGGCTGAACACTGAAGCTTTCTTT.

The V gene is TRBV13, the J gene TRBJ1-2; TRBD1 matches 8 bases. Germline loops: CDR1 PRHDT, CDR2 FYEKMQ (reference sequence). CDR3 length equals 17 residues. The V segment lost 4 bases and the J segment 3 bases; nucleotides outside the gene matches: 13. CDR3 coding DNA: TGTGCCAGCAGCTCGAGAGACAGGGGATCGGCCTACTATGGCTACACCTTC. As protein: CASSSRDRGSAYYGYTF.

The CDR3 nucleotides are TGTGCCAGCAGCTCCAGCGGGGTGGGGCACAATGAGCAGTTCTTC. Encoded protein: CASSSSGVGHNEQFF. The chain has TRBV13 and TRBJ2-1, with TRBD2 identical over 7 bases. Germline V gene data show CDR1 as PRHDT and CDR2 as FYEKMQ (reference sequence). The CDR3 runs to 15 residues. Trimming took 4 bases from V and 5 from J; bases not matched to a gene: 8.

This rearrangement joins TRBV7-2 to TRBJ2-4, with D possibly TRBD2 on 5 matching bases. Germline V gene lookup returns CDR1 SGHTA and CDR2 FQGNSA. Deletions cut 1 base from V and 7 bases from J, with 14 bases between. The CDR3 is 15 residues long. CDR3 nucleotides: TGTGCCAGCAGCTTAGTTGAGGGATTCGGGAACATTCAGTACTTC. It codes for CASSLVEGFGNIQYF.

The rearrangement joins TRBV10-2 to TRBJ2-3; 9 bases align to TRBD2. The V segment lost 4 bases and the J segment 2 bases; nucleotides outside the gene matches: 4. CDR3 length equals 15 residues. Germline values: CDR1 WSHSY, CDR2 SAAADI. CDR3 region: CASSGTSVLTDTQYF. The CDR3 region has the DNA TGCGCCAGCAGTGGGACTAGCGTACTCACAGATACGCAGTATTTT.

DNA for the CDR3: TGTGCCACCCGTAGCGGGGGCTCCTACAATGAGCAGTTCTTC. Amino acid sequence: CATRSGGSYNEQFF. The chain carries TRBV6-5 and TRBJ2-1; 9 bases line up with TRBD2. This CDR3 comprises 14 residues. Trimming took 10 bases from V and 0 from J; bases not matched to a gene: 4. CDR1 is MNHEY and CDR2 is SVGAGI in the germline V gene.

The V gene is TRBV7-8, the J gene TRBJ2-7; D might be TRBD2 (6 bases). The germline gives CDR1 SGHVS, CDR2 FQNEAQ. The CDR3 is 13 amino acids. V was clipped by 1 base and J by 6 bases, with 10 bases between them. CDR3 coding DNA: TGTGCCAGCAGCTTAGGCGGGGTCCGCGAGCAGTACTTC. Encoded protein: CASSLGGVREQYF.

V usage is TRBV30 and J usage is TRBJ2-2; D may be TRBD1 (6 bases). CDR1 and CDR2 (germline): GTSNPN, SVGIG (reference sequence). CDR3 length: 14 residues. Deletions cut 0 bases from V and 5 bases from J, with 10 bases between. CDR3 protein: CAWSVQGGTGELFF. The CDR3 nucleotides are TGTGCCTGGAGTGTACAGGGTGGAACCGGGGAGCTGTTTTTT.

The chain is built from TRBV27 and TRBJ2-3; a weak D match, TRBD1 (6 bases). The V end lost 5 bases, the J end lost 0 bases, and 9 bases lay between the germline ends. The CDR3 is 14 amino acids. Germline CDR1 reads MNHEY; CDR2 reads SMNVEV (reference sequence). Here the CDR3 DNA reads TGTGCCAGCAGTCACAGGGATAGCACAGATACGCAGTATTTT. It encodes CASSHRDSTDTQYF.

The CDR3 nucleotides are TGTGCCAGCAGCCCTCCGGCCGGGAGAGGATGGTACGAGCAGTACTTC. It yields the protein CASSPPAGRGWYEQYF. The chain combines TRBV7-2 with TRBJ2-7; possible D gene TRBD2, 6 bases. The CDR3 contains 16 residues. Germline CDR1 reads SGHTA; CDR2 reads FQGNSA. V gave up 5 bases and J gave up 4 bases, with 21 bases separating them.

V gene TRBV7-3 combines with J gene TRBJ2-5; no clear D. Germline loops: CDR1 SGHTA, CDR2 FQGTGA. Trimming removed 4 bases at V and 2 bases at J, with 8 bases between. The CDR3 sequence is 13 residues long. Written as DNA, the CDR3 is TGTGCCAGCAGCTCGGAGCTTCAAGAGACCCAGTACTTC. It encodes CASSSELQETQYF.

The gene calls are TRBV7-6 and TRBJ2-5; D perhaps matches TRBD1 (6 bases). Between the trimmed V and J ends, which lost 4 bases and 0 bases, there was a span of 21 bases. Germline V CDR1 and CDR2: SGHVS, FNYEAQ. This CDR3 is 18 amino acids long. The CDR3 DNA sequence: TGTGCCAGCAGCTACCCCGCCCCGCCAGGGGCCCACCAAGAGACCCAGTACTTC. It yields the protein CASSYPAPPGAHQETQYF.

The chain has TRBV5-8 and TRBJ2-2, with TRBD2 identical over 11 bases. The CDR3 runs 17 residues. After removal of 3 bases from V and 6 bases from J, the junction contained 10 bases not matched to a gene. Germline lookup yields CDR1 SGHTS and CDR2 YDEGEE. Here the CDR3 reads CASSSRRLAGISGELFF. The CDR3 coding sequence is TGTGCCAGCAGCTCCCGCAGACTAGCGGGAATTTCCGGGGAGCTGTTTTTT.

V gene TRBV28 combines with J gene TRBJ2-7; 12 nucleotides match TRBD2. The CDR3 runs to 17 residues. Looked up from germline, CDR1 is MDHEN and CDR2 is SYDVKM. Trimming removed 3 bases from V and 1 base from J; junction bases left unmatched: 7. CDR3 nucleotides: TGTGCCAGCAGTTTGACTAGCGGGAGTCTGAGGTCCTACGAGCAGTACTTC. Residues: CASSLTSGSLRSYEQYF.

The rearrangement uses TRBV29-1 and TRBJ2-5; TRBD1 aligns across 7 bases. Germline V gene data show CDR1 as SQVTM and CDR2 as ANQGSEA. The V segment lost 7 bases and the J segment 3 bases; nucleotides outside the gene matches: 5. This CDR3 region has 12 residues. The CDR3 DNA follows: TGCAGCGGGGAGCAGGGGGAAGAGACCCAGTACTTC. Translated: CSGEQGEETQYF.

This sequence joins TRBV12-3 or TRBV12-4 and TRBJ1-1; no definite D call. The CDR3 is 12 amino acids. V was cut by 5 bases and J by 3 bases, with 7 bases left in between. CDR3 bases: TGTGCCAGCAGTCCCCCGTACACTGAAGCTTTCTTT. It is translated as CASSPPYTEAFF.

The rearrangement uses TRBV6-2 or TRBV6-3 and TRBJ1-2; maybe TRBD1 (6 bases). Trimming took off 6 bases at V and 8 bases at J, with 22 bases between the two ends. Per the germline V gene, CDR1 is MNHEY and CDR2 is SVGEGT. CDR3 size: 15 residues. CDR3 protein: CASSLPGHILGGYTF. CDR3 sequence (DNA): TGTGCCAGCAGCCTCCCGGGACACATCCTCGGGGGCTACACCTTC.

This rearrangement joins TRBV5-1 to TRBJ2-5; 7 bases agree with TRBD2. This CDR3 is built from 15 residues. Germline trimming cut 0 bases from V and 5 bases from J; bases unmatched to any gene: 7. Germline V lookup: CDR1 SGHRS, CDR2 YFSETQ. In DNA, the CDR3 is TGCGCCAGCAGCTTGGTTGCGGGAGCCGGTGAGACCCAGTACTTC. This codes for CASSLVAGAGETQYF.

This chain connects TRBV4-3 to TRBJ2-7, with 8 bases lining up with TRBD1. Germline V gene sequence: CDR1 LGHNA, CDR2 YSLEER. The CDR3 spans 16 residues. The J segment lost 4 bases and the V segment lost 0 bases, leaving 8 bases of the junction unmatched. The CDR3 here is CASSQEGPGQVYEQYF. CDR3 DNA: TGCGCCAGCAGCCAAGAGGGTCCGGGACAGGTATACGAGCAGTACTTC.

V gene TRBV27 combines with J gene TRBJ2-7; D gene uncertain. Looked up from germline, CDR1 is MNHEY and CDR2 is SMNVEV (reference sequence). The CDR3 totals 14 residues. Trimming stripped 5 bases from V and 7 bases from J, with 18 bases between. The CDR3 bases are TGTGCCAGCAGTCCCTCCGACGGGTTATGGGAGCAGTACTTC. It yields the protein CASSPSDGLWEQYF.

This rearrangement joins TRBV2 to TRBJ2-1; 16 positions agree with TRBD2. V lost 6 bases, J lost 2 bases, and 7 bases stayed unmatched. The CDR3 extends over 18 amino acids. Germline loops: CDR1 SNHLY, CDR2 FYNNEI. DNA for the CDR3: TGTGCCAGCAGCCCCGGGACTAGCGGGAGGGCCCCCTACAATGAGCAGTTCTTC. The encoded protein is CASSPGTSGRAPYNEQFF.

The chain combines TRBV5-6 with TRBJ1-1; TRBD1 matches at 7 bases. Germline V gene data show CDR1 as SGHDT and CDR2 as YYEEEE. After removal of 4 bases from V and 2 bases from J, the junction contained 11 bases not matched to a gene. The CDR3 runs to 16 residues. The CDR3 sequence: CASSQGLGQRNTEAFF. The CDR3 coding sequence is TGTGCCAGCAGCCAGGGCCTGGGACAGCGAAACACTGAAGCTTTCTTT. Full variable domain (remainder filled in from reference TRBV5-6 and TRBJ1-1): DAGVTQSPTHLIKTRGQQVTLRCSPKSGHDTVSWYQQALGQGPQFIFQYYEEEERQRGNFPDRFSGHQFPNYSSELNVNALLLGDSALYLCASSQGLGQRNTEAFFGQGTRLTVV.

This clone is a singleton in its sample. The chain joins TRBV21-1 to TRBJ1-3. TRBV21-1 is tagged as a pseudogene. The CDR3 is 11 amino acids. CDR3 nucleotide sequence: TGTGCCCCGGGTTCCGGAAACACCATATATTTT. Protein sequence: CAPGSGNTIYF.